The entry below describes one T cell receptor (beta chain). What it binds is unknown. Germline and junction disagree at one end, which may indicate a read error. cDNA prepared by RNA extraction and subsequent reverse transcription served as the template for sequencing. Data came from immunoSEQ multiplex PCR; TCRdb stores just in-frame clones and leaves some out. The sample lists 120,000 or so clones; about 54% were seen once. These data originate in a study of CD8+ T cells in alopecia areata. Whole-study context: Treated patients swallowed 5 to 10 mg of oral tofacitinib twice daily. Study outcomes and limitations: Sequences from scalp samples also cover resident alphabeta T cells of normal skin. Amid tofacitinib therapy, many expanded lesional clones stayed present in scalp and blood.

Indicated treatment: oral pan-JAK inhibitor, 5-10 mg twice daily. Germline V lookup: CDR1 GTSNPN, CDR2 SVGIG (reference sequence). This CDR3 is 11 amino acids long. J is TRBJ1-2 and V is TRBV30, with 10 bases that match TRBD1. This TCR came from a human donor with alopecia areata. This specimen was CD8+ T cells sorted from blood, taken at week 4, from a patient treated with tofacitinib. CDR3 residues: CAWSAGTGDSF. The CDR3 DNA sequence: TGTGCCTGGAGTGCCGGGACAGGGGATTCCTTC.